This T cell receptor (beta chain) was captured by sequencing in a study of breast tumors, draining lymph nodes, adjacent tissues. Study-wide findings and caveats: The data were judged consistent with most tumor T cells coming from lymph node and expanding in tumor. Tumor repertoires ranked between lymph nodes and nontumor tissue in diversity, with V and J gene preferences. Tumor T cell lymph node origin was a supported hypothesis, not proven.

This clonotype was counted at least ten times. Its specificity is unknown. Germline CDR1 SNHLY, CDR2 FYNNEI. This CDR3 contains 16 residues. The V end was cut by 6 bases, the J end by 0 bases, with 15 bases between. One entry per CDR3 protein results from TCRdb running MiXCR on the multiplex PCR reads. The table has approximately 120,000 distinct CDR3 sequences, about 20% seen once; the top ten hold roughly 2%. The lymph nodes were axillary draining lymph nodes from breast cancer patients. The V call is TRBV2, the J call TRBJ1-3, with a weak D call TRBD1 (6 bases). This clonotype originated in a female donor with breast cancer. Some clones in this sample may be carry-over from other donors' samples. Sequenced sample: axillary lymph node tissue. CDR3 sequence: CASRVHQGSSGNTIYF. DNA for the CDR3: TGTGCCAGCAGGGTTCATCAGGGGAGCTCTGGAAACACCATATATTTT.